Sequencing of this TCR beta chain was carried out in a study of OX40 agonist ivuxolimab in advanced cancers. At the level of the study: Averaging roughly 60 years in age, with a range of roughly 20 to 79, the cohort was about 83% male.

This table comes from immunoSEQ multiplex PCR, and its TCRdb copy is limited to in-frame clones, with some not included. The repertoire holds about 63,000 clones, with 70% to 90% as singletons. Germline CDR1 and CDR2: SGHTA and FQGNSA. The CDR3 extends over 19 amino acids. With V trimmed by 6 bases and J by 1 base, 16 bases remained unmatched. Study-wide findings and caveats: What antigens the expanded peripheral T cells recognized was never established. Also showing low normalized T-cell clonal expansion were some of the nonresponders.

Regarding this clone: Its antigen remains unidentified.

The genes are TRBV7-2 and TRBJ2-2; 8 nucleotides match TRBD1. The sequencing used CD4+ or CD8+ T cells sorted from blood, collected in a trial of the OX40 agonist ivuxolimab. The sequence was collected from an adult with an advanced solid tumor such as melanoma, head and neck, liver or kidney cancer. The CDR3 loop is CASSPRGVRGRRNTGELFF. CDR3 DNA sequence: TGTGCCAGCAGTCCTCGTGGGGTCAGGGGGCGGCGGAACACCGGGGAGCTGTTTTTT. The full variable domain, completed using reference TRBV7-2 and TRBJ2-2, is GAGVSQSPSNKVTEKGKDVELRCDPISGHTALYWYRQSLGQGLEFLIYFQGNSAPDKSGLPSDRFSAERTGGSVSTLTIQRTQQEDSAVYLCASSPRGVRGRRNTGELFFGEGSRLTVL.